This T cell receptor (beta chain) was captured by sequencing in a study of T cell responses to AZD1222 COVID-19 vaccine. With regard to this clone: Antigen unknown.

Broader study findings: The study reported that nearly half of spike-specific TCRs target unmutated variant regions. The study identified only six AZD1222 recipients as seropositive at baseline. Spike-wide coverage was observed for vaccine-associated CD4 TCRs, with dominant responses at 160-218 and 743-854.

Produced via immunoSEQ multiplex PCR; TCRdb's table is partial and in-frame only. The sample records some 97,000 clones, about 83% being singletons. CDR1 SGHDN and CDR2 FVKESK come from the germline V gene. This CDR3 is built from 12 residues. Trimming stripped 1 base from V and 0 bases from J, with 0 bases between. The rearrangement joins TRBV14 to TRBJ1-2; the D is unclear. The TCR originated in an adult in good health. The sequencing here drew on peripheral blood, taken on day 0 of AZD1222 vaccination. The CDR3 DNA sequence: TGTGCCAGCAGCCAAGCTAACTATGGCTACACCTTC. Amino acids: CASSQANYGYTF. The full variable domain, with the rest looked up from reference TRBV14 and TRBJ1-2, is EAGVTQFPSHSVIEKGQTVTLRCDPISGHDNLYWYRRVMGKEIKFLLHFVKESKQDESGMPNNRFLAERTGGTYSTLKVQPAELEDSGVYFCASSQANYGYTFGSGTRLTVV.